A single sample is the source of the 19 T cell receptor beta chains below, sequenced in a study of response to subunit inactivated influenza vaccine. TCRdb independently ran MiXCR on the RT-PCR reads; one entry per CDR3 protein. The sample has just under 550,000 distinct CDR3 sequences; around a quarter are singletons. In addition, the sample was reused for a study of T cells expressing NK-cell markers. That work adds: With UMIs, 5'RACE template switching was used to make TCR beta cDNA.

The sequenced sample was CD4+ T cells sorted from PBMCs, obtained 11 to 12 days after vaccination. These receptors were taken from a man aged 50-59 years who received an inactivated influenza vaccine.

This chain joins TRBV4-1 and TRBJ2-5; unclear D gene. V lost 1 base, J lost 4 bases, and 7 bases lay in between. The CDR3 extends over 13 amino acids. Germline values: CDR1 MGHRA, CDR2 YSYEKL. CDR3 bases: TGCGCCAGCAGCCAAGCCCCCCCAGAGACCCAGTACTTC. Amino acids: CASSQAPPETQYF.

A few counts support this clonotype. The chain couples TRBV10-3 to TRBJ2-5; TRBD2 is a possible D gene (6 bases). This CDR3 has 15 amino acids. Germline values: CDR1 ENHRY, CDR2 SYGVKD. Trimming shortened V by 4 bases and J by 3 bases, and 15 bases separated the two germline ends. CDR3 amino acids: CAISAKEGFKETQYF. The CDR3 DNA is TGTGCCATCAGTGCCAAGGAGGGTTTTAAAGAGACCCAGTACTTC.

This clonotype was picked up many times. The chain links TRBV6-2 or TRBV6-3 to TRBJ1-5, with D perhaps TRBD1 (5 bases). The CDR3 has 15 residues. V shed 6 bases and J shed 2 bases, with 14 bases lying between them. Germline V lookup: CDR1 MNHEY, CDR2 SVGEGT. For the CDR3, the DNA is TGTGCCAGCAGGAGCGGAGGGGTAGGCAATCAGCCCCAGCATTTT. It encodes CASRSGGVGNQPQHF.

This chain joins TRBV18 and TRBJ2-3; the D gene could be TRBD1 or TRBD2 (5 bases each). This CDR3 comprises 15 residues. Germline V CDR1 and CDR2: KGHSH, LQKENI. The V end was cut by 4 bases, the J end by 2 bases, with 13 bases between. Written as DNA, the CDR3 is TGTGCCAGCTCACTGAGACACGGGGCCACAGATACGCAGTATTTT. Translating it yields CASSLRHGATDTQYF.

The chain couples TRBV5-1 to TRBJ1-2; D perhaps matches TRBD1 (6 bases). Trimming took 0 bases from V and 2 from J, leaving 14 bases between them. Germline CDR1 SGHRS, CDR2 YFSETQ. The CDR3 sequence is 16 residues long. CDR3 residues: CASSLEGGVSNYGYTF. CDR3 DNA sequence: TGCGCCAGCAGCTTGGAGGGGGGAGTATCCAACTATGGCTACACCTTC.

The table lists this clonotype with a few counts. V usage is TRBV2 and J usage is TRBJ1-1; D possibly corresponds to TRBD1 (6 bases). The germline V gene has CDR1 SNHLY and CDR2 FYNNEI. This CDR3 has 14 amino acids. V was shortened by 7 bases and J by 0 bases, with 12 bases between the two germline ends. DNA of the CDR3: TGTGCCAGCATTCCGGACAGCGTGAACACTGAAGCTTTCTTT. It codes for CASIPDSVNTEAFF.

This clonotype has only a few counts. This chain joins TRBV20-1 and TRBJ2-7; D gene ambiguous. The germline V gene encodes CDR1 DFQATT and CDR2 SNEGSKA (reference sequence). The CDR3 is made up of 14 amino acids. V lost 1 base, J lost 0 bases, and 10 bases lay in between. The DNA for the CDR3 is TGCAGTGCTAGAGGGGCAGCGAGCTCCTACGAGCAGTACTTC. This sequence encodes CSARGAASSYEQYF.

This clonotype has more than one count but fewer than ten. The chain combines TRBV6-1 with TRBJ1-5, with 7 bases that match TRBD1. V dropped 6 bases and J dropped 3; count of bases not matched to a gene: 8. Looked up from germline, CDR1 is MNHNS and CDR2 is SASEGT. This CDR3 spans 15 amino acids. The CDR3: CASRGAGGYNQPQHF. The CDR3 region has the DNA TGTGCCAGCAGGGGGGCAGGGGGGTACAATCAGCCCCAGCATTTT.

This clonotype has just a few counts. The chain carries TRBV20-1 and TRBJ1-2; D unclear. The CDR3 is 12 residues long. From germline, CDR1 is DFQATT and CDR2 SNEGSKA (reference sequence). V lost 2 bases, J lost 7 bases, and 11 bases lay in between. The CDR3 DNA sequence: TGCAGTGCTAGACCGGGAGGGCGTGGCTACACCTTC. Protein: CSARPGGRGYTF.

This clonotype occurred many times. The chain carries TRBV4-2 and TRBJ2-6; 7 bases agree with TRBD1. The CDR3 has 22 amino acids. Germline V lookup: CDR1 LGHNA, CDR2 YNFKEQ. Unmatched junction bases numbered 21, after V lost 4 bases and J lost 0 bases. CDR3 region: CASSLRQGRSWGSDSGANVLTF. Written as DNA, the CDR3 is TGTGCCAGCAGCCTGAGACAGGGTCGGTCGTGGGGTTCGGACTCTGGGGCCAACGTCCTGACTTTC.

This clonotype was seen a few times. The rearrangement links TRBV5-5 to TRBJ2-5, with D possibly matching TRBD2 (6 bases). Deletions cut 3 bases from V and 3 bases from J, with 12 bases between. The CDR3 runs 14 residues. The germline V gene has CDR1 SGHKS and CDR2 YYEKEE (reference sequence). The CDR3: CASSWSWREETQYF. CDR3 in DNA: TGTGCCAGCAGCTGGTCGTGGAGGGAAGAGACCCAGTACTTC.

The chain has TRBV9 and TRBJ2-1; TRBD2 matches 11 bases. Germline V lookup: CDR1 SGDLS, CDR2 YYNGEE. The CDR3 length is 14 residues. Trimming took 1 base from V and 9 from J; bases not matched to a gene: 3. CDR3 in amino acids: CASSVIGLAGEQFF. The CDR3 DNA is TGTGCCAGCAGCGTAATCGGACTAGCGGGTGAGCAGTTCTTC.

This clonotype was detected a few times. The chain recombines TRBV5-1 with TRBJ2-7; 8 nucleotides align to TRBD1. Germline V gives CDR1 SGHRS, CDR2 YFSETQ. The CDR3 is 13 amino acids. V gave up 6 bases and J gave up 6 bases; unmatched junction bases: 8. CDR3 DNA: TGCGCCAGCACCCTTAACGACAGGGGCGAGCAGTACTTC. This encodes CASTLNDRGEQYF.

This CDR3 reads CASSFLPSGTSVNEQFF. CDR3 sequence (DNA): TGTGCCAGCAGCTTTCTCCCTTCCGGGACTAGCGTCAATGAGCAGTTCTTC. This chain connects TRBV13 to TRBJ2-1, with 10 bases fitting TRBD2. Germline V gene lookup returns CDR1 PRHDT and CDR2 FYEKMQ (reference sequence). This CDR3 region has 17 residues. V shed 3 bases and J 6 bases; nucleotides not matched to a gene: 11. Together with reference TRBV13 and TRBJ2-1, the CDR3 gives the full variable domain: AAGVIQSPRHLIKEKRETATLKCYPIPRHDTVYWYQQGPGQDPQFLISFYEKMQSDKGSIPDRFSAQQFSDYHSELNMSSLELGDSALYFCASSFLPSGTSVNEQFFGPGTRLTVL.

In this sample, this clonotype turned up a few times. The V and J genes are TRBV24-1 and TRBJ1-5; D remains unclear. V was cut by 0 bases and J by 6 bases, with 5 bases left in between. Germline CDR1 reads KGHDR; CDR2 reads SFDVKD. The CDR3 has 13 amino acids. The CDR3 here is CATSDLPGQPQHF. The DNA for the CDR3 is TGTGCCACCAGTGATTTGCCCGGTCAGCCCCAGCATTTT.

The chain links TRBV20-1 to TRBJ1-1; D is unresolved. The V end was cut by 1 base, the J end by 0 bases, with 6 bases between. Germline V CDR1 and CDR2: DFQATT, SNEGSKA (reference sequence). The CDR3 spans 13 residues. The CDR3 DNA reads as TGCAGTGCTAGAGGGCTTTTGAACACTGAAGCTTTCTTT. As protein: CSARGLLNTEAFF.

The chain recombines TRBV28 with TRBJ2-7; 7 nucleotides match TRBD1. The CDR3 is 16 amino acids. From germline, CDR1 is MDHEN and CDR2 SYDVKM. V was pared by 5 bases and J by 4 bases, with 14 bases of the junction left unmatched. This CDR3 is CASSPLNRGSQYEQYF. The CDR3 bases are TGTGCCAGCAGTCCCCTAAACAGGGGATCCCAGTACGAGCAGTACTTC.

V gene TRBV28 combines with J gene TRBJ2-7; 7 positions agree with TRBD1. Germline CDR1 MDHEN, CDR2 SYDVKM. V dropped 4 bases and J dropped 2; count of bases not matched to a gene: 5. This CDR3 contains 14 residues. DNA for the CDR3: TGTGCCAGCAGTTACCAAGGGACAGCCTACGAGCAGTACTTC. The encoded protein is CASSYQGTAYEQYF.

This rearrangement joins TRBV4-1 to TRBJ1-2; tentative D call: TRBD1 (6 bases). Germline assignment: CDR1 MGHRA and CDR2 YSYEKL. V was cut by 0 bases and J by 4 bases, with 18 bases left in between. This CDR3 comprises 17 residues. The CDR3 bases are TGCGCCAGCAGCCAAGAAGGTACAGGGAGGGTGGGCTATGGCTACACCTTC. Amino acids: CASSQEGTGRVGYGYTF.